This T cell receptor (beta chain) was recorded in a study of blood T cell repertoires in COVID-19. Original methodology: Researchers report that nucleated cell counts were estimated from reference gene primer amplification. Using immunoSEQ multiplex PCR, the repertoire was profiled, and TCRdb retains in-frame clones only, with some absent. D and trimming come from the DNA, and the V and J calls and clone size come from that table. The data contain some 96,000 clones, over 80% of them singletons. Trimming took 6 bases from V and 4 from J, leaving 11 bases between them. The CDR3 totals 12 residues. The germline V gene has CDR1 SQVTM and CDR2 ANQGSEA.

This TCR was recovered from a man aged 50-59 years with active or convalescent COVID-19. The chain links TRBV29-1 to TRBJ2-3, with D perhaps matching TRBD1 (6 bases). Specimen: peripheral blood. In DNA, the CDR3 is TGCAGCGTGAAACAGGGTGCAGATACGCAGTATTTT. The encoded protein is CSVKQGADTQYF.